Below are 32 T cell receptor beta chains sequenced from a single sample in a study of blood T cells in healthy people across ages. For the second PCR, which ran for about 7 to 12 cycles, a sample-barcoded 5' primer and a J-beta primer mix were used. TCRdb processed the 5' RACE reads anew with MiXCR; each CDR3 protein has one entry. The table lists hundreds of thousands of distinct CDR3 sequences, 32% of them singletons, with 15% in the top ten. Source material: blood. All receptors come from a woman aged 80 or over in good health.

This clonotype was detected only once. The chain links TRBV20-1 to TRBJ2-1; D is possibly TRBD1 or TRBD2 (5 bases each). CDR3 length equals 11 residues. Germline lookup yields CDR1 DFQATT and CDR2 SNEGSKA (reference sequence). Trimming took 6 bases from V and 9 from J, leaving 12 bases between them. The DNA for the CDR3 is TGCAGTGCCGGTGGGGGATTTGAGCAGTTCTTC. Protein sequence: CSAGGGFEQFF.

A few counts support this clonotype. A much larger clone lies a single base off, so this may be a read error. The chain recombines TRBV9 with TRBJ2-3, with a weak D call TRBD2 (6 bases). Trimming left V 0 bases short and J 10 bases short, with 15 bases between. Per the germline V gene, CDR1 is SGDLS and CDR2 is YYNGEE. CDR3 size: 14 residues. CDR3 sequence reads: CASSVATSSGAQYF. The DNA of the CDR3 is TGTGCCAGCAGCGTAGCCACTAGCAGTGGTGCGCAGTATTTT.

V and J are TRBV3-1 and TRBJ2-1; 7 bases fit TRBD2. Germline V gives CDR1 LGHDT, CDR2 YNNKEL (reference sequence). J gave up 13 bases and V 1 base, and 10 bases lay outside the gene matches. The CDR3 runs 14 residues. CDR3 residues: CASSQGVGTTPQFF. For the CDR3, the DNA is TGTGCCAGCAGCCAAGGGGTTGGGACTACACCTCAGTTCTTC.

This clonotype occurred many times. The CDR3 DNA reads as TGTGCCAGCAGTGTGGTCAGGGGCCACGAGCAGTACTTC. The encoded protein is CASSVVRGHEQYF. The chain joins TRBV2 to TRBJ2-7; tentative D call: TRBD1 (6 bases). Trimming shortened V by 4 bases and J by 5 bases, and 12 bases separated the two germline ends. Germline CDR1 reads SNHLY; CDR2 reads FYNNEI. The CDR3 length is 13 residues.

As for this clonotype: A junction boundary mismatches the germline segment, possibly from a read error. This chain links TRBV9 with TRBJ2-1, with a tentative D call TRBD2 (8 bases). The length of the CDR3 is 14 residues. Germline V gene lookup returns CDR1 SGDLS and CDR2 YYNGEE. The CDR3 DNA is TGTGTCAGCAGCGGGGGACAGAACTCCTACGAGCAGTTCTTC. Its protein product is CVSSGGQNSYEQFF.

This clonotype was counted ten times or more. The rearrangement links TRBV7-8 to TRBJ2-5; D is undetermined. Germline assignment: CDR1 SGHVS and CDR2 FQNEAQ. V lost 6 bases and J lost 5, with 10 bases in between. The CDR3 totals 12 residues. The CDR3 reads CASSRRHETQYF. In DNA form, the CDR3 reads TGTGCCAGCAGTCGTAGACATGAGACCCAGTACTTC. The whole variable domain, filled in from reference TRBV7-8 and TRBJ2-5, reads GAGVSQSPRYKVAKRGQDVALRCDPISGHVSLFWYQQALGQGPEFLTYFQNEAQLDKSGLPSDRFFAERPEGSVSTLKIQRTQQEDSAVYLCASSRRHETQYFGPGTRLLVL.

The chain is built from TRBV20-1 and TRBJ2-4, with no clear D. Germline CDR1 is DFQATT and CDR2 is SNEGSKA (reference sequence). This CDR3 comprises 11 residues. With 2 bases removed from V and 3 bases from J, the gap between germline ends came to 2 bases. CDR3 DNA sequence: TGCAGTGCTAGAATCAAAAACATTCAGTACTTC. Its translation: CSARIKNIQYF.

The chain employs TRBV7-9 and TRBJ1-1, with D hard to call. The V end lost 6 bases, the J end lost 0 bases, and 5 bases lay between the germline ends. CDR1 SEHNR and CDR2 FQNEAQ come from the germline V gene (reference sequence). The CDR3 loop spans 12 amino acids. CDR3 in DNA: TGTGCCAGCAGGGAGATGAACACTGAAGCTTTCTTT. Amino acid sequence: CASREMNTEAFF.

This clonotype was seen repeatedly, ten times or more. The V call is TRBV20-1, the J call TRBJ2-7; 7 bases are shared with TRBD2. Trimming removed 6 bases from V and 3 bases from J; junction bases left unmatched: 8. Germline V gene data show CDR1 as DFQATT and CDR2 as SNEGSKA (reference sequence). CDR3 size: 13 residues. CDR3 in amino acids: CSAEGGVDYEQYF. The CDR3 DNA sequence: TGCAGTGCCGAGGGAGGGGTCGACTACGAGCAGTACTTC.

The chain joins TRBV2 to TRBJ1-5; a weak D match, TRBD1 (6 bases). The CDR3 covers 18 residues. Germline loops: CDR1 SNHLY, CDR2 FYNNEI. Trimming removed 3 bases from V and 7 bases from J, with 25 bases in between. In DNA, the CDR3 is TGTGCCAGCAGTGAGAGGGGCCGTGGGGGGCTCGGCCGGCAGCCCCAGCATTTT. This sequence encodes CASSERGRGGLGRQPQHF.

This clonotype was detected ten times or more. V usage is TRBV6-1 and J usage is TRBJ1-5, with 7 nucleotides matching TRBD1. The CDR3 is made up of 18 amino acids. V lost 0 bases to trimming and J lost 0 bases; unmatched junction nucleotides: 8. Per germline, CDR1 MNHNS and CDR2 SASEGT. DNA of the CDR3: TGTGCCAGCAGTGAAGCTAACAGGGGCCCCTATAGCAATCAGCCCCAGCATTTT. It translates to CASSEANRGPYSNQPQHF.

This rearrangement joins TRBV19 to TRBJ2-7; possibly TRBD1 for D (5 bases). Germline CDR1 reads LNHDA; CDR2 reads SQIVND (reference sequence). This CDR3 contains 15 residues. The V and J ends lost 1 base and 4 bases respectively, with 14 bases between them. CDR3 nucleotide sequence: TGTGCCAGTAGTATAGGCGGAGTTGGGGCGTACGAGCAGTACTTC. This translates into CASSIGGVGAYEQYF.

Many counts were recorded for this clonotype. The J gene is TRBJ2-3, the V gene TRBV5-1; D is perhaps TRBD1 (5 bases). The CDR3 contains 16 residues. In germline, CDR1 is SGHRS, CDR2 YFSETQ. The ends were cut back, 2 bases at V and 5 bases at J, with 18 bases in the middle. This chain's CDR3 is CASSLGHGRLGDTQYF. The CDR3 DNA sequence: TGCGCCAGCAGCTTAGGACACGGCCGGCTGGGAGATACGCAGTATTTT.

For this clonotype: A read error may be the cause here, since a much bigger clone is one base away. This rearrangement joins TRBV12-3 or TRBV12-4 to TRBJ1-6, with no clear D. The CDR3 spans 14 residues. The CDR3 sequence: CASSLGRTGSPPHF. Here the CDR3 DNA reads TGTGCCAGCAGTTTAGGGCGGACTGGGTCACCCCCCCACTTT.

This clonotype occurred a few times. V usage is TRBV2 and J usage is TRBJ1-1; D is ambiguous. The CDR3 runs to 14 residues. The V and J ends lost 5 bases and 0 bases respectively, with 10 bases between them. CDR1 is SNHLY, CDR2 FYNNEI, per germline. The CDR3 sequence is CASSQDGMNTEAFF. The CDR3 DNA reads TGTGCCAGCAGTCAGGACGGAATGAACACTGAAGCTTTCTTT.

This clonotype has at least ten counts. V usage is TRBV24-1 and J usage is TRBJ1-5; D ambiguous. The CDR3 has 14 amino acids. CDR1 is KGHDR, CDR2 SFDVKD, per germline. V gave up 9 bases and J gave up 2 bases, with 13 bases separating them. The CDR3 spells CATSAGSGNQPQHF. In DNA, the CDR3 is TGTGCCACCTCCGCCGGGAGTGGCAATCAGCCCCAGCATTTT.

The sample holds many counts of this clonotype. This rearrangement joins TRBV6-1 to TRBJ2-3, with D possibly being TRBD1 (6 bases). V lost 3 bases and J lost 5, with 18 bases in between. The CDR3 is 16 residues long. Germline values: CDR1 MNHNS, CDR2 SASEGT. This CDR3 reads CASSEFNTGKKDTQYF. CDR3 sequence (DNA): TGTGCCAGCAGTGAGTTTAATACAGGGAAGAAAGATACGCAGTATTTT.

The chain combines TRBV7-3 with TRBJ1-1, with D uncertain. The CDR3 totals 14 residues. From germline, CDR1 is SGHTA and CDR2 FQGTGA. The V gene lost 5 bases and the J gene lost 1 base, with 11 bases spanning the gap. The CDR3 bases are TGTGCCAGCAGCCCTCGGGCCGGGAACACTGAAGCTTTCTTT. It codes for CASSPRAGNTEAFF.

This clonotype came up a few times. A much larger clone sits a single nucleotide away, making a read error possible. The chain is built from TRBV20-1 and TRBJ2-1; D is possibly TRBD2 (5 bases). Judging by the DNA end, TRBJ2-7 fits better; the J call may be wrong. Germline assignment: CDR1 DFQATT and CDR2 SNEGSKA (reference sequence). This CDR3 has 15 residues. CDR3 in amino acids: CSARGASSSYNEQYF. The CDR3, as DNA: TGCAGTGCTAGAGGGGCTTCTAGCTCCTACAATGAGCAGTACTTC.

This clonotype was observed a few times. V is TRBV28 and J is TRBJ1-5; maybe TRBD1 (5 bases). The CDR3 consists of 12 residues. Trimming removed 6 bases at V and 4 bases at J, with 7 bases between. Per germline, CDR1 MDHEN and CDR2 SYDVKM. The CDR3 nucleotides are TGTGCCAGCAGGGACACGAATCAGCCCCAGCATTTT. Encoded protein: CASRDTNQPQHF.

This clonotype came up many times. V is TRBV4-2 and J is TRBJ2-3; TRBD2 agrees at 14 bases. V shed 5 bases, J shed 3 bases, and the junction held 7 bases outside the gene matches. CDR3 length: 17 residues. Germline lookup yields CDR1 LGHNA and CDR2 YNFKEQ. The chain's CDR3 is CASSVTTSGGVTDTQYF. CDR3 DNA sequence: TGTGCCAGCAGCGTGACGACTAGCGGGGGGGTAACAGATACGCAGTATTTT.

This clonotype was observed many times. This chain joins TRBV9 and TRBJ2-5, with D possibly being TRBD2 (5 bases). The CDR3 is 15 amino acids. The V gene's germline CDR1 is SGDLS and CDR2 YYNGEE. V lost 5 bases and J lost 4, with 18 bases in between. CDR3 protein: CASSLEEVWGETQYF. In DNA form, the CDR3 reads TGTGCCAGCAGTTTGGAGGAAGTTTGGGGAGAGACCCAGTACTTC. Variable domain in full (rest from reference TRBV9 and TRBJ2-5): DSGVTQTPKHLITATGQRVTLRCSPRSGDLSVYWYQQSLDQGLQFLIQYYNGEERAKGNILERFSAQQFPDLHSELNLSSLELGDSALYFCASSLEEVWGETQYFGPGTRLLVL.

In the case of this clonotype: A read error may explain this, as a much larger clone is one base away. The genes are TRBV7-9 and TRBJ1-4; tentative D call: TRBD1 (6 bases). The CDR3 loop spans 12 amino acids. Germline loops: CDR1 SEHNR, CDR2 FQNEAQ (reference sequence). CDR3 loop: CATGGHSEKRFF. CDR3 DNA sequence: TGTGCCACCGGGGGACATAGTGAAAAACGGTTTTTT.

As concerns this clonotype: Because the CDR3 is missing its conserved closing phenylalanine or tryptophan, this is likely a read error. The rearrangement links TRBV27 to TRBJ1-6, with D possibly TRBD1 on 5 matching bases. Germline loops: CDR1 MNHEY, CDR2 SMNVEV (reference sequence). The CDR3 has 17 amino acids. This chain's CDR3 is CTSSIRTGFSYNSPLHC. The CDR3 DNA reads TGTACCAGCAGTATCCGAACAGGATTCTCCTATAATTCACCCCTCCACTGT.

A few counts support this clonotype. The rearrangement joins TRBV10-3 to TRBJ1-4; no definite D call. Germline CDR1 ENHRY, CDR2 SYGVKD. This CDR3 region has 14 residues. V lost 0 bases to trimming and J lost 4 bases, with 6 bases between them. Here the CDR3 DNA reads TGTGCCATCAGTGAGTCGAGCAGTAATGAAAAACTGTTTTTT. Residues: CAISESSSNEKLFF.

This clonotype was observed many times. The chain uses TRBV7-2 and TRBJ1-1; D unresolved. V dropped 2 bases and J dropped 5 bases, with 12 bases sitting between them. The CDR3 extends over 14 amino acids. The germline V gene has CDR1 SGHTA and CDR2 FQGNSA. The CDR3 here is CASSLSVAVTEAFF. The CDR3 DNA reads as TGTGCCAGCAGCTTATCGGTGGCAGTGACTGAAGCTTTCTTT.

This clonotype was seen a few times. The J gene is TRBJ2-5, the V gene TRBV5-1; TRBD1 is a possible D gene (6 bases). The CDR3 spans 13 residues. Trimming removed 5 bases at V and 0 bases at J, with 8 bases between. Germline V CDR1 and CDR2: SGHRS, YFSETQ. The CDR3 DNA follows: TGCGCCAGCAGAAAGGGGGACCAAGAGACCCAGTACTTC. It is translated as CASRKGDQETQYF.

This clonotype was seen a few times. V gene TRBV14 combines with J gene TRBJ1-1; D gene unclear. V was clipped by 4 bases and J by 3 bases, with 6 bases between them. The CDR3 sequence is 12 residues long. Germline loops: CDR1 SGHDN, CDR2 FVKESK. CDR3 in amino acids: CASSRDHTEAFF. The CDR3 DNA follows: TGTGCCAGCAGCCGGGATCACACTGAAGCTTTCTTT. Full variable domain (outside the CDR3, taken from reference TRBV14 and TRBJ1-1): EAGVTQFPSHSVIEKGQTVTLRCDPISGHDNLYWYRRVMGKEIKFLLHFVKESKQDESGMPNNRFLAERTGGTYSTLKVQPAELEDSGVYFCASSRDHTEAFFGQGTRLTVV.

This clonotype was counted ten times or more. CDR3 sequence: CATHIPGSLNEQFF. CDR3 nucleotide sequence: TGTGCCACACACATACCCGGGAGCCTAAATGAGCAGTTCTTC. The chain carries TRBV6-6 and TRBJ2-1; perhaps TRBD2 as D (6 bases). The germline gives CDR1 MNHNY, CDR2 SVGAGI (reference sequence). With 10 bases removed from V and 7 bases from J, the gap between germline ends came to 20 bases. The CDR3 length is 14 residues.

This chain connects TRBV6-6 to TRBJ1-5; a possible D gene is TRBD1 (6 bases). V lost 7 bases to trimming and J lost 5 bases, with 24 bases between them. The CDR3 length is 17 residues. The germline V gene encodes CDR1 MNHNY and CDR2 SVGAGI (reference sequence). The CDR3 DNA follows: TGTGCCAGCATAGGGTCCCGGTCAGGGGCAACACATCAGCCCCAGCATTTT. It encodes CASIGSRSGATHQPQHF.

The sample holds many counts of this clonotype. V gene TRBV5-1 combines with J gene TRBJ1-2; 8 positions agree with TRBD1. With V trimmed by 4 bases and J by 8 bases, 13 bases remained unmatched. CDR1 and CDR2 (germline): SGHRS, YFSETQ. This CDR3 spans 15 amino acids. CDR3 residues: CASSGMTGVSGGYTF. The CDR3 nucleotides read TGCGCCAGCAGCGGGATGACAGGGGTGAGCGGCGGCTACACCTTC.

This clonotype appeared many times. This chain joins TRBV12-3 or TRBV12-4 and TRBJ2-3; the D is unclear. V was clipped by 3 bases and J by 1 base, with 11 bases between them. The CDR3 has 15 residues. This CDR3 is CASSFRPSGTDTQYF. CDR3 DNA sequence: TGTGCCAGCAGTTTTAGACCCTCGGGCACAGATACGCAGTATTTT.